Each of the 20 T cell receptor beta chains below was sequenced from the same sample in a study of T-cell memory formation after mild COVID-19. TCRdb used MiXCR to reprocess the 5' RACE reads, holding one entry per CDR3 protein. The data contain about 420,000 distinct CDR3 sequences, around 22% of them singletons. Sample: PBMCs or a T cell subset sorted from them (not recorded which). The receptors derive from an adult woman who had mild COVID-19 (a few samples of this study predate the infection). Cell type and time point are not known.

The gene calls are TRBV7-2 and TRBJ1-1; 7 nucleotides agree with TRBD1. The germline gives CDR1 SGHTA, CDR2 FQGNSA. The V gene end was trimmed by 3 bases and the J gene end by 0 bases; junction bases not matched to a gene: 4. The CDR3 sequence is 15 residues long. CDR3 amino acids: CASSLATGMNTEAFF. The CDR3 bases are TGTGCCAGCAGCTTGGCGACAGGGATGAACACTGAAGCTTTCTTT. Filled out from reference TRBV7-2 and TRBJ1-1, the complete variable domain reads GAGVSQSPSNKVTEKGKDVELRCDPISGHTALYWYRQSLGQGLEFLIYFQGNSAPDKSGLPSDRFSAERTGGSVSTLTIQRTQQEDSAVYLCASSLATGMNTEAFFGQGTRLTVV.

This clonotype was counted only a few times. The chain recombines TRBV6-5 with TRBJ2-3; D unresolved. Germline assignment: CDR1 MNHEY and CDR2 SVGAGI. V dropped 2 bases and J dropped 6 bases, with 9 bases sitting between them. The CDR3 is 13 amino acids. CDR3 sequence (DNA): TGTGCCAGCAGTTACGATTTAAGGGATACGCAGTATTTT. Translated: CASSYDLRDTQYF.

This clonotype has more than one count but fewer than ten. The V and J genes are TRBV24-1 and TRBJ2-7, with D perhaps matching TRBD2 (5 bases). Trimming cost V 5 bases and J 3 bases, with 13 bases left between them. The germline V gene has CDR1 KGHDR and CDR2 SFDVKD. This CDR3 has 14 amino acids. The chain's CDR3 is CATSGEGGIYEQYF. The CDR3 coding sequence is TGTGCCACCAGTGGAGAGGGTGGTATCTACGAGCAGTACTTC.

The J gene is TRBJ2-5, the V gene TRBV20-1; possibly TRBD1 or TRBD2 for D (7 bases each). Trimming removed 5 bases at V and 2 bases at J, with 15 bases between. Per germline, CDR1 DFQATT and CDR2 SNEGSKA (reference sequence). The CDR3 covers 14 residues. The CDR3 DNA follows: TGCAGTGCTCCGAGGGGGCGGGAGCAAGAGACCCAGTACTTC. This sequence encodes CSAPRGREQETQYF.

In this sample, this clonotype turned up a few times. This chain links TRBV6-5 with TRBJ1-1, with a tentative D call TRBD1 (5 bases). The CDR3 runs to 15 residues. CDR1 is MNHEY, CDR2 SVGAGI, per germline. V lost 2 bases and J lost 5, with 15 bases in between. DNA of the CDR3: TGTGCCAGCAGTTACAGCCGACTCCGGGGGACTGAAGCTTTCTTT. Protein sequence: CASSYSRLRGTEAFF.

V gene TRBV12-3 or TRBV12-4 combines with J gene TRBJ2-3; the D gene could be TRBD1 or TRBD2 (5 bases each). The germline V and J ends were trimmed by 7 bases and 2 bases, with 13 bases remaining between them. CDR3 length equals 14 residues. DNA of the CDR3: TGTGCCAGCATGGCGAGAGGGGACACAGATACGCAGTATTTT. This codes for CASMARGDTDTQYF.

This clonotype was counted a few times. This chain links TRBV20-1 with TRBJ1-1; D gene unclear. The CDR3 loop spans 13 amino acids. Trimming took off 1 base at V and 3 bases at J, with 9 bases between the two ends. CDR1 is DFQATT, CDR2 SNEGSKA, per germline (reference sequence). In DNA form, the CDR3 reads TGCAGTGCTAGAGGGCAGTGGGACACTGAAGCTTTCTTT. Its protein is CSARGQWDTEAFF.

The CDR3 bases are TGTGCCAGCTTTACCCTGAGGGGTTACAATGAGCAGTTCTTC. As protein: CASFTLRGYNEQFF. V usage is TRBV28 and J usage is TRBJ2-1; possibly TRBD1 or TRBD2 for D (5 bases each). Trimming stripped 8 bases from V and 4 bases from J, with 15 bases between. This CDR3 comprises 14 residues. Germline loops: CDR1 MDHEN, CDR2 SYDVKM.

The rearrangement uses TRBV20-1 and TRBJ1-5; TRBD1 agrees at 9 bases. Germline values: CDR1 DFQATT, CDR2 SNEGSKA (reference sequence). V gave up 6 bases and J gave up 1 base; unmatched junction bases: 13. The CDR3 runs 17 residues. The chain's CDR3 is CSASQGQGRLSNQPQHF. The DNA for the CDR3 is TGCAGTGCATCACAGGGACAGGGTCGTCTGAGCAATCAGCCCCAGCATTTT.

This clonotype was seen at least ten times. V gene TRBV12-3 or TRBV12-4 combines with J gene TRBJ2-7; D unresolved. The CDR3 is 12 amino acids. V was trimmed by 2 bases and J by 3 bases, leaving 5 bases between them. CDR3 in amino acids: CASSLTRYEQYF. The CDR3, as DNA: TGTGCCAGCAGTTTAACTCGCTACGAGCAGTACTTC.

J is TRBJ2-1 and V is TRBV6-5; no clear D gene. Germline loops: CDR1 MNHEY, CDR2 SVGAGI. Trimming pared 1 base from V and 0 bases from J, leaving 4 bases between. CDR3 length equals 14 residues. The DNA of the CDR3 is TGTGCCAGCAGTTACTTAAGCTCCTACAATGAGCAGTTCTTC. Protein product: CASSYLSSYNEQFF.

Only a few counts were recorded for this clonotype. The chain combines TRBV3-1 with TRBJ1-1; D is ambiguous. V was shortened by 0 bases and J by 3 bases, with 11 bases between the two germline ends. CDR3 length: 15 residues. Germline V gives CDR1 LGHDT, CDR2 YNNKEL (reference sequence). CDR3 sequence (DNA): TGTGCCAGCAGCCAAGATCCGGCAAGTTACACTGAAGCTTTCTTT. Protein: CASSQDPASYTEAFF.

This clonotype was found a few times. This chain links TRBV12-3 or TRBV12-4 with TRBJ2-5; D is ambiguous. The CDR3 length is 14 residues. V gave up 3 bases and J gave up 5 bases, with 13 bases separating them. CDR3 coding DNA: TGTGCCAGCAGTTTCAATCGGCCGCTCGAGACCCAGTACTTC. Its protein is CASSFNRPLETQYF.

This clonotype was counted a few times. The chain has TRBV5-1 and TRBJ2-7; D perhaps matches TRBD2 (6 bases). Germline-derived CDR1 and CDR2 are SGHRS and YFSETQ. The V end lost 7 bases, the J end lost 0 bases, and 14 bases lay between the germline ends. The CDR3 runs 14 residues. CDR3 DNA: TGCGCCAGCCGGGGGTTAGCGGCCTCCTACGAGCAGTACTTC. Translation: CASRGLAASYEQYF.

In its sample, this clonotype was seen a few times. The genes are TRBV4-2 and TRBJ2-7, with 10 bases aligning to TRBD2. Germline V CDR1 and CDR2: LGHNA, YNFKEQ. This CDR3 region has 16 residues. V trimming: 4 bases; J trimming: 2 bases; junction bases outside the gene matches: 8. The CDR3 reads CASSPTLAGGPYEQYF. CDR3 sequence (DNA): TGTGCCAGCAGCCCTACTTTAGCGGGAGGACCCTACGAGCAGTACTTC.

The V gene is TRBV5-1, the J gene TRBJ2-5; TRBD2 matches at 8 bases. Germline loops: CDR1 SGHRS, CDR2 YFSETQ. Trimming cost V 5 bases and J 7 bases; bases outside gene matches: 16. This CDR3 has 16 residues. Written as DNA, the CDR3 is TGCGCCAGCAGGCCGAAAGATCGGGAGGGTTCTTCGACCCAGTACTTC. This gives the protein CASRPKDREGSSTQYF.

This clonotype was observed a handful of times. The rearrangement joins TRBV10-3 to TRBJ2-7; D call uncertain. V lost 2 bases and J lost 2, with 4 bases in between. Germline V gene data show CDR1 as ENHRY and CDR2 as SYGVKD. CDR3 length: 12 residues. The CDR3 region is CAISEGPYEQYF. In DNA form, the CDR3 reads TGTGCCATCAGTGAGGGCCCCTACGAGCAGTACTTC.

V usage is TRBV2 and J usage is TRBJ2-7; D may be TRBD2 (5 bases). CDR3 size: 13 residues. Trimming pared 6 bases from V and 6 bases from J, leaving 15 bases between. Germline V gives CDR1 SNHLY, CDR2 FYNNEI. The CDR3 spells CASSADTEGEQYF. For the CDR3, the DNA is TGTGCCAGCAGCGCAGACACCGAGGGCGAGCAGTACTTC.

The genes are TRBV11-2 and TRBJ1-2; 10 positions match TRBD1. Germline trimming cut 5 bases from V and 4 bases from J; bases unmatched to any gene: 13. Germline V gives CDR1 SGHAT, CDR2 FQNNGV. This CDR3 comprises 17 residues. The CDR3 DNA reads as TGTGCCAGCAGCCCTTATGGGAAGACAGGGGGCGGCTATGGCTACACCTTC. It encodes CASSPYGKTGGGYGYTF.

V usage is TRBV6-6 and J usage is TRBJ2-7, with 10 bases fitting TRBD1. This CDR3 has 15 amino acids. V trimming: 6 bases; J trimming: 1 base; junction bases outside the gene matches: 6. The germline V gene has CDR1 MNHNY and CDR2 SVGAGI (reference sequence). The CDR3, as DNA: TGTGCCAGCAGATTCGGACAGGGGGGGTCCTACGAGCAGTACTTC. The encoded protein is CASRFGQGGSYEQYF.